This is a list of T cell receptor beta chains from one sample in a study of cytomegalovirus exposure and HLA in healthy donors. Here immunoSEQ multiplex PCR was the method, and the copy in TCRdb shows in-frame clones only, minus some. The table has roughly 150,000 clones, roughly 79% seen once. The sample comprised PBMCs. The origin of the receptors is a man between 25 and 39 years old in good health and CMV-seropositive. Both conserved end residues are part of each CDR3. Fields, in order: D gene, clone size, J gene, V gene, CDR3 DNA, CDR3 protein. A D gene is named only where the DNA matches it firmly. Size tells how often a clone was seen (once, few, many) or the class of an expanded clone, and some rows leave it out.

d_gene: NA; abundance: few; j_gene: TRBJ1-2; v_gene: TRBV25-1; CDR3nt: TGTGCCACCATCAGGGTGTGGGGCTACACCTTC; CDR3aa: CATIRVWGYTF
d_gene: TRBD1; abundance: NA; j_gene: TRBJ2-3; v_gene: TRBV6-1; CDR3nt: TGTGCCAGCAGTGATTATACTCCGGGACAGGGGAGGGCAGATACGCAGTATTTT; CDR3aa: CASSDYTPGQGRADTQYF
d_gene: NA; abundance: NA; j_gene: TRBJ2-3; v_gene: TRBV7-2; CDR3nt: TGTGCCAGCAGCTTAGCGGTATTGAGGGCAGATACGCAGTATTTT; CDR3aa: CASSLAVLRADTQYF
d_gene: TRBD1; abundance: NA; j_gene: TRBJ2-5; v_gene: TRBV7-2; CDR3nt: TGTGCCAGCAGCTGGAAAGGGACAGGGGATTGGGAGACCCAGTACTTC; CDR3aa: CASSWKGTGDWETQYF
d_gene: TRBD2; abundance: once; j_gene: TRBJ2-3; v_gene: TRBV7-2; CDR3nt: TGTGCCAGCAGCCCGCGCGGGGGGGGACTTACCAAAGCACAGGGTACGCAGTATTTT; CDR3aa: CASSPRGGGLTKAQGTQYF
d_gene: NA; abundance: once; j_gene: TRBJ2-7; v_gene: TRBV12-2; CDR3nt: TGTGCAAGTCGTCCCATAGCGGGGGGGCGCGAGCAGTACTTC; CDR3aa: CASRPIAGGREQYF
d_gene: NA; abundance: NA; j_gene: TRBJ2-1; v_gene: TRBV5-1; CDR3nt: TGCGCCAGCAGCACGGGACAAGGACGGGCTGATGAGCAGTTCTTC; CDR3aa: CASSTGQGRADEQFF
d_gene: TRBD1; abundance: few; j_gene: TRBJ1-2; v_gene: TRBV6-5; CDR3nt: TGTGCCAGCAGACCGGACAGGGGGTGGAACTATGGCTACACCTTC; CDR3aa: CASRPDRGWNYGYTF
d_gene: NA; abundance: NA; j_gene: TRBJ1-1; v_gene: TRBV5-1; CDR3nt: TGCGCCAGCAGCTCCGGGACATCACACGGTACGAACACTGAAGCTTTCTTT; CDR3aa: CASSSGTSHGTNTEAFF
d_gene: NA; abundance: NA; j_gene: TRBJ1-5; v_gene: TRBV11-3; CDR3nt: TGTGCCAGCAGCTTAGGGCGAGGGTCCGAGTGCAATCAGCCCCAGCATTTT; CDR3aa: CASSLGRGSECNQPQHF
d_gene: TRBD2; abundance: NA; j_gene: TRBJ2-7; v_gene: TRBV23-1; CDR3nt: TGCGCCAGCAGGGGACTAGCGGCTTCGAGGGAGCAGTACTTC; CDR3aa: CASRGLAASREQYF
d_gene: NA; abundance: once; j_gene: TRBJ1-2; v_gene: TRBV7-6; CDR3nt: TGTGCCAGCGGATCTAGCCCCACGGGGAGGGACGGCTATGGCTACACCTTC; CDR3aa: CASGSSPTGRDGYGYTF
d_gene: NA; abundance: NA; j_gene: TRBJ1-1; v_gene: TRBV6-6; CDR3nt: TGTGCCAGCAGTTACTCGAAATCAGGGAAAGGTGAAGCTTTCTTT; CDR3aa: CASSYSKSGKGEAFF
d_gene: TRBD1; abundance: NA; j_gene: TRBJ1-2; v_gene: TRBV14; CDR3nt: TGTGCCAGCAGCCAGGGACAGGGACACGCCTATGGCTACACCTTC; CDR3aa: CASSQGQGHAYGYTF
d_gene: NA; abundance: NA; j_gene: TRBJ2-2; v_gene: TRBV30; CDR3nt: TGTGCCTGGAGTCCGGACTTCACCGGGGAGCTGTTTTTT; CDR3aa: CAWSPDFTGELFF
d_gene: TRBD1; abundance: NA; j_gene: TRBJ1-2; v_gene: TRBV27; CDR3nt: TGTGCCAGCAGTGAGTCCGGGACAGAAAGCCATGGCTACACCTTC; CDR3aa: CASSESGTESHGYTF
d_gene: NA; abundance: NA; j_gene: TRBJ2-1; v_gene: TRBV2; CDR3nt: TGTGCCAGCAGTGAAGATAGCCTCCTCTCCTACAATGAGCAGTTCTTC; CDR3aa: CASSEDSLLSYNEQFF
d_gene: TRBD2; abundance: NA; j_gene: TRBJ2-7; v_gene: TRBV9; CDR3nt: TGTGCCAGCAGCGCCGGACTAGCGGGAGGACTCTACGAGCAGTACTTC; CDR3aa: CASSAGLAGGLYEQYF
d_gene: NA; abundance: NA; j_gene: TRBJ1-1; v_gene: TRBV2; CDR3nt: TGTGCCAGCAGTATCTCAGGGAGGACTGAAGCTTTCTTT; CDR3aa: CASSISGRTEAFF
d_gene: NA; abundance: NA; j_gene: TRBJ1-2; v_gene: TRBV19; CDR3nt: TGTGCCAGTAAAGGTGGGGAGGACTATGGCTACACCTTC; CDR3aa: CASKGGEDYGYTF
d_gene: TRBD1; abundance: NA; j_gene: TRBJ2-7; v_gene: TRBV7-2; CDR3nt: TGTGCCAGCAGCTTTCAAGAACAGGGGGCCTACGAGCAGTACTTC; CDR3aa: CASSFQEQGAYEQYF
d_gene: TRBD1; abundance: NA; j_gene: TRBJ1-1; v_gene: TRBV18; CDR3nt: TGTGCCAGCTCACCGCACGGACAGGGCGGGACTGAAGCTTTCTTT; CDR3aa: CASSPHGQGGTEAFF
d_gene: NA; abundance: NA; j_gene: TRBJ1-1; v_gene: TRBV5-6; CDR3nt: TGTGCCAGCAGCTTGGTGAGTAACACTGAAGCTTTCTTT; CDR3aa: CASSLVSNTEAFF
d_gene: NA; abundance: few; j_gene: TRBJ1-1; v_gene: TRBV2; CDR3nt: TGTGCCAGCAGTGACCAGGGATTGAACACTGAAGCTTTCTTT; CDR3aa: CASSDQGLNTEAFF
d_gene: TRBD1; abundance: once; j_gene: TRBJ2-2; v_gene: TRBV29-1; CDR3nt: TGCAGCGTTGGGGGACCGGGACAGGGGGCCGGGGAGCTGTTTTTT; CDR3aa: CSVGGPGQGAGELFF
d_gene: NA; abundance: NA; j_gene: TRBJ1-1; v_gene: TRBV18; CDR3nt: TGTGCCAGCTCACCACTTATCACTGAAGCTTTCTTT; CDR3aa: CASSPLITEAFF
d_gene: TRBD2; abundance: NA; j_gene: TRBJ2-1; v_gene: TRBV2; CDR3nt: TGTGCCAGCAGTCTTGGCGGGAGGGAATACAATGAGCAGTTCTTC; CDR3aa: CASSLGGREYNEQFF
d_gene: NA; abundance: NA; j_gene: TRBJ1-2; v_gene: TRBV10-3; CDR3nt: TGTGCCATCAGTGCCCCGCGGGACTTCACCTTC; CDR3aa: CAISAPRDFTF
d_gene: TRBD1; abundance: NA; j_gene: TRBJ1-2; v_gene: TRBV5-1; CDR3nt: TGCGCCAGCAGCTTGGTCGGGACAGGGGGGTCCTTTGGTGGCTACACCTTC; CDR3aa: CASSLVGTGGSFGGYTF
d_gene: TRBD2; abundance: NA; j_gene: TRBJ2-4; v_gene: TRBV5-1; CDR3nt: TGCGCCAGCACCCTAGCGGGGGGGAGTAACATTCAGTACTTC; CDR3aa: CASTLAGGSNIQYF
d_gene: NA; abundance: NA; j_gene: TRBJ1-5; v_gene: TRBV2; CDR3nt: TGTGCCAGCAGTCAAGGGCAGGGCGGACAGCCCCAGCATTTT; CDR3aa: CASSQGQGGQPQHF
d_gene: NA; abundance: NA; j_gene: TRBJ2-2; v_gene: TRBV7-3; CDR3nt: TGTGCCAGCACGACACAGGGGGGGGCCATCGGGGAGCTGTTTTTT; CDR3aa: CASTTQGGAIGELFF
d_gene: NA; abundance: once; j_gene: TRBJ1-1; v_gene: TRBV4-2; CDR3nt: TGTGCCAGCAGGCTATTCCAGGGCTCCTTGGGTACTGAAGCTTTCTTT; CDR3aa: CASRLFQGSLGTEAFF
d_gene: NA; abundance: once; j_gene: TRBJ1-2; v_gene: TRBV29-1; CDR3nt: TGCAGCGTTGAAGATACCCTCGCCAGGGACTATGGCTACACCTTC; CDR3aa: CSVEDTLARDYGYTF
d_gene: NA; abundance: NA; j_gene: TRBJ2-1; v_gene: TRBV9; CDR3nt: TGTGCCAGCACCCCGGGACTCACCTACAATGAGCAGTTCTTC; CDR3aa: CASTPGLTYNEQFF
d_gene: TRBD1; abundance: NA; j_gene: TRBJ1-4; v_gene: TRBV5-5; CDR3nt: TGTGCCAGCAGCTCCGGGACAGGGGGACTTAATGAAAAACTGTTTTTT; CDR3aa: CASSSGTGGLNEKLFF
d_gene: TRBD1; abundance: NA; j_gene: TRBJ2-7; v_gene: TRBV5-1; CDR3nt: TGCGCCAGTTCCCGGGACAGAACCTACGAGCAGTACTTC; CDR3aa: CASSRDRTYEQYF
d_gene: NA; abundance: NA; j_gene: TRBJ2-3; v_gene: TRBV11-2; CDR3nt: TGTGCCAGCAGCTTTCTTACCGGGAGCGCAGATACGCAGTATTTT; CDR3aa: CASSFLTGSADTQYF
d_gene: NA; abundance: NA; j_gene: TRBJ2-2; v_gene: TRBV7-3; CDR3nt: TGTGCCAGCAGCTCTCAGGGGTATGGGACCGGGGAGCTGTTTTTT; CDR3aa: CASSSQGYGTGELFF
d_gene: NA; abundance: NA; j_gene: TRBJ2-3; v_gene: TRBV18; CDR3nt: TGTGCCAGCTCACCGCCAAGGACAGCCAGCACAGATACGCAGTATTTT; CDR3aa: CASSPPRTASTDTQYF
d_gene: NA; abundance: once; j_gene: TRBJ1-1; v_gene: TRBV27; CDR3nt: TGTGCCAGCAGTTTCTTGCAGGGGAGAACTGAAGCTTTCTTT; CDR3aa: CASSFLQGRTEAFF
d_gene: NA; abundance: NA; j_gene: TRBJ1-2; v_gene: TRBV28; CDR3nt: TGTGCCAGCAGTATACAGGGTTATGGCTACACCTTC; CDR3aa: CASSIQGYGYTF
d_gene: NA; abundance: few; j_gene: TRBJ1-2; v_gene: TRBV6-1; CDR3nt: TGTGCCAGCAGTGTAACAGTTCTTAGCTATGGCTACACCTTC; CDR3aa: CASSVTVLSYGYTF
d_gene: TRBD1; abundance: NA; j_gene: TRBJ1-1; v_gene: TRBV2; CDR3nt: TGTGCCAGCAGTGATGGGCGACAGGGGGCGTCTTTCTTT; CDR3aa: CASSDGRQGASFF
d_gene: TRBD2; abundance: NA; j_gene: TRBJ2-1; v_gene: TRBV4-1; CDR3nt: TGCGCCAGCAGCCAAGTCGCGGGGGGGCTCAATGAGCAGTTCTTC; CDR3aa: CASSQVAGGLNEQFF
d_gene: TRBD2; abundance: NA; j_gene: TRBJ2-3; v_gene: TRBV18; CDR3nt: TGTGCCAGCTCATCGGGACTAGCGGGGGGGAGCACAGATACGCAGTATTTT; CDR3aa: CASSSGLAGGSTDTQYF
d_gene: TRBD2; abundance: NA; j_gene: TRBJ2-7; v_gene: TRBV9; CDR3nt: TGTGCCAGCAGCGTCAGCGGGGGGGCCCACGAGCAGTACTTC; CDR3aa: CASSVSGGAHEQYF
d_gene: TRBD2; abundance: NA; j_gene: TRBJ2-5; v_gene: TRBV5-6; CDR3nt: TGTGCCAGCAGGAGGTGGACTAGCGGGCAAGAGACCCAGTACTTC; CDR3aa: CASRRWTSGQETQYF
d_gene: NA; abundance: NA; j_gene: TRBJ1-6; v_gene: TRBV25-1; CDR3nt: TGTGCCAGCAGTGATGATAGCAGAATTGGCACACCCCTCCACTTT; CDR3aa: CASSDDSRIGTPLHF
d_gene: TRBD1; abundance: NA; j_gene: TRBJ2-1; v_gene: TRBV7-9; CDR3nt: TGTGCCAGCAGCTTAGCTGGCAGGGGGACGAATGAGCAGTTCTTC; CDR3aa: CASSLAGRGTNEQFF
d_gene: NA; abundance: NA; j_gene: TRBJ2-5; v_gene: TRBV11-1; CDR3nt: TGTGCCTCGACAGGCAACCTGCAAGAGACCCAGTACTTC; CDR3aa: CASTGNLQETQYF
d_gene: NA; abundance: NA; j_gene: TRBJ2-7; v_gene: TRBV5-1; CDR3nt: TGCGCCAGCAGCTCCGGACAGAGGACCTACGAGCAGTACTTC; CDR3aa: CASSSGQRTYEQYF
d_gene: TRBD1; abundance: NA; j_gene: TRBJ2-2; v_gene: TRBV7-6; CDR3nt: TGTGCCAGCAGCTCAGGGACAGGGGGCGCATCTTGGACCGGGGAGCTGTTTTTT; CDR3aa: CASSSGTGGASWTGELFF
d_gene: TRBD1; abundance: NA; j_gene: TRBJ2-5; v_gene: TRBV29-1; CDR3nt: TGCAGCGTTGAAGATCCCAACAGGGGGCTGGGGGAGACCCAGTACTTC; CDR3aa: CSVEDPNRGLGETQYF
d_gene: NA; abundance: NA; j_gene: TRBJ2-7; v_gene: TRBV5-1; CDR3nt: TGCGCCAGCAGCTCCTTCGGGGTCCGGGAGCAGTACTTC; CDR3aa: CASSSFGVREQYF
d_gene: NA; abundance: few; j_gene: TRBJ1-1; v_gene: TRBV5-4; CDR3nt: TGTGCCAGCAGCTTGTCCGGGGGTGGTAGCACTGAAGCTTTCTTT; CDR3aa: CASSLSGGGSTEAFF
d_gene: NA; abundance: NA; j_gene: TRBJ2-7; v_gene: TRBV6-5; CDR3nt: TGTGCCAGCAGTTTTTCCCCTAACTACGAGCAGTACTTC; CDR3aa: CASSFSPNYEQYF